A single sample is the source of the 30 T cell receptor beta chains below, sequenced in a study of CD8 T cells in Susac syndrome. A quantity of roughly 0.5 to 1 ug RNA underwent reverse transcription using random hexamers. TCRdb re-called the immunoSEQ multiplex PCR reads through MiXCR, storing one row per CDR3 protein. This sample has about 83,000 distinct CDR3 sequences, with roughly 96% found just once. Sequencing was performed on CD8+ T cells from PBMCs. Every receptor here comes from a human donor with Susac syndrome.

V is TRBV2 and J is TRBJ2-7, with D possibly matching TRBD2 (7 bases). V gave up 6 bases and J gave up 7 bases, with 19 bases separating them. The CDR3 runs to 14 residues. Germline V gene lookup returns CDR1 SNHLY and CDR2 FYNNEI. In DNA, the CDR3 is TGTGCCAGCAGGCCACTAGCGCGAGACAGGGAGCAGTACTTC. It codes for CASRPLARDREQYF.

The chain employs TRBV29-1 and TRBJ2-5; the D is unclear. Germline V lookup: CDR1 SQVTM, CDR2 ANQGSEA. The CDR3 is made up of 16 amino acids. The V gene lost 0 bases and the J gene lost 3 bases, with 17 bases spanning the gap. CDR3 protein: CSVEEPAALTEETQYF. As DNA, the CDR3 is TGCAGCGTTGAAGAACCGGCAGCGCTGACCGAAGAGACCCAGTACTTC.

The chain combines TRBV30 with TRBJ2-2; D is uncertain. Trimming took off 4 bases at V and 3 bases at J, with 6 bases between the two ends. The CDR3 runs 12 residues. Germline loops: CDR1 GTSNPN, CDR2 SVGIG (reference sequence). This chain's CDR3 is CAWNSDTGELFF. In DNA, the CDR3 is TGTGCCTGGAATTCGGACACCGGGGAGCTGTTTTTT.

The chain couples TRBV7-9 to TRBJ2-6; D might be TRBD2 (5 bases). Trimming took 5 bases from V and 1 from J, leaving 12 bases between them. The CDR3 totals 16 residues. Germline-derived CDR1 and CDR2 are SEHNR and FQNEAQ (reference sequence). The CDR3 sequence: CASSAKRTSGANVLTF. The CDR3 DNA follows: TGTGCCAGCAGCGCAAAAAGGACTTCTGGGGCCAACGTCCTGACTTTC.

By proportion, this clonotype is medium-sized. V gene TRBV7-8 combines with J gene TRBJ2-2, with D hard to call. Trimming cost V 6 bases and J 3 bases, with 14 bases left between them. The CDR3 is 15 residues long. The germline V gene encodes CDR1 SGHVS and CDR2 FQNEAQ. The CDR3 protein is CASSTPKPDTGELFF. The CDR3 DNA reads TGTGCCAGCAGTACTCCCAAACCGGACACCGGGGAGCTGTTTTTT.

This chain joins TRBV15 and TRBJ2-2, with 12 bases matching TRBD2. CDR3 length: 17 amino acids. In germline, CDR1 is LNHNV, CDR2 YYDKDF (reference sequence). V shed 5 bases, J shed 2 bases, and the junction held 6 bases outside the gene matches. CDR3 coding DNA: TGTGCCACCAGCCAAGGACTAGCGGGGCCTAACACCGGGGAGCTGTTTTTT. Translating it yields CATSQGLAGPNTGELFF.

The chain has TRBV4-1 and TRBJ2-2; no firm D call. CDR1 is MGHRA and CDR2 is YSYEKL in the germline V gene. V lost 3 bases and J 4 bases, leaving 6 bases between the germline ends. The CDR3 loop spans 13 amino acids. In DNA form, the CDR3 reads TGCGCCAGCAGCCACACGATCACCGGGGAGCTGTTTTTT. It codes for CASSHTITGELFF.

This sequence joins TRBV29-1 and TRBJ2-7, with 9 bases fitting TRBD2. V was pared by 7 bases and J by 5 bases, with 18 bases of the junction left unmatched. CDR3 length equals 16 residues. Per the germline V gene, CDR1 is SQVTM and CDR2 is ANQGSEA. CDR3 sequence (DNA): TGCAGCGCCAGGGCTCACATGAGTAAGCGGGGGGACGAGCAGTACGTC. It codes for CSARAHMSKRGDEQYV.

The rearrangement uses TRBV7-2 and TRBJ2-3, with TRBD2 matching over 8 bases. The germline V gene encodes CDR1 SGHTA and CDR2 FQGNSA. The ends lost 5 bases at V and 1 base at J; junction bases unmatched: 5. The CDR3 is 15 residues long. This CDR3 reads CASSPGGFGTDTQYF. CDR3 nucleotide sequence: TGTGCCAGCAGCCCGGGGGGGTTTGGCACAGATACGCAGTATTTT.

V and J are TRBV18 and TRBJ2-7; D not resolved. Germline loops: CDR1 KGHSH, CDR2 LQKENI. The CDR3 contains 15 residues. The V end was cut by 0 bases, the J end by 2 bases, with 11 bases between. This CDR3 reads CASSPPAYSTYEQYF. DNA for the CDR3: TGTGCCAGCTCACCACCGGCCTATTCCACCTACGAGCAGTACTTC.

V usage is TRBV9 and J usage is TRBJ2-7, with D unclear. The CDR3 extends over 15 amino acids. Germline V gene data show CDR1 as SGDLS and CDR2 as YYNGEE. Trimming took off 0 bases at V and 0 bases at J, with 10 bases between the two ends. CDR3 region: CASSVGVAGSYEQYF. CDR3 nucleotide sequence: TGTGCCAGCAGCGTAGGTGTAGCTGGCTCCTACGAGCAGTACTTC.

The V and J genes are TRBV20-1 and TRBJ2-5; D gene ambiguous. The CDR3 is made up of 12 amino acids. The V end was cut by 2 bases, the J end by 1 base, with 5 bases between. Germline V gene data show CDR1 as DFQATT and CDR2 as SNEGSKA (reference sequence). CDR3 loop: CSARLSQETQYF. In DNA form, the CDR3 reads TGCAGTGCTAGACTTTCCCAAGAGACCCAGTACTTC.

V and J are TRBV7-8 and TRBJ2-7; 8 nucleotides match TRBD2. CDR1 is SGHVS, CDR2 FQNEAQ, per germline. J lost 3 bases, V lost 5 bases, and 12 bases had no gene match. CDR3 length: 16 residues. The CDR3 is CASSPRRAGALYEQYV. CDR3 in DNA: TGTGCCAGCAGCCCCCGGAGAGCGGGGGCCCTCTACGAGCAGTACGTC.

J is TRBJ2-5 and V is TRBV7-8, with D possibly matching TRBD1 (6 bases). The V end was cut by 4 bases, the J end by 10 bases, with 16 bases between. Germline CDR1 SGHVS, CDR2 FQNEAQ. The CDR3 totals 13 residues. CDR3 nucleotides: TGTGCCAGCAGCTCAACAGGGACGGCAGGCCAGTACTTC. Its translation is CASSSTGTAGQYF.

This chain uses TRBV18 with TRBJ2-5; 7 bases align to TRBD1. The CDR3 runs to 16 residues. The germline V gene has CDR1 KGHSH and CDR2 LQKENI. V was clipped by 1 base and J by 5 bases; unmatched bases: 10. CDR3 loop: CASSPRLKGAAETQYF. In nucleotides, the CDR3 is TGTGCCAGCTCACCACGTCTTAAGGGGGCGGCGGAGACCCAGTACTTC.

This chain joins TRBV20-1 and TRBJ1-2; possible D gene TRBD1, 5 bases. Per germline, CDR1 DFQATT and CDR2 SNEGSKA (reference sequence). V gave up 3 bases and J gave up 3 bases, with 8 bases separating them. This CDR3 contains 12 residues. Written as DNA, the CDR3 is TGCAGTGCTAGCAGGGTTCACTATGGCTACACCTTC. Translation: CSASRVHYGYTF.

J is TRBJ2-1 and V is TRBV6-1; D is possibly TRBD1 (6 bases). The germline V gene has CDR1 MNHNS and CDR2 SASEGT. The CDR3 is 16 amino acids. The V gene lost 2 bases and the J gene lost 0 bases, with 11 bases spanning the gap. CDR3 sequence: CASSETGPSSYNEQFF. DNA of the CDR3: TGTGCCAGCAGTGAAACAGGGCCTAGCTCCTACAATGAGCAGTTCTTC.

The V and J genes are TRBV23-1 and TRBJ1-2; D is perhaps TRBD1 (6 bases). TRBV23-1 has ORF status, its function being uncertain. V was shortened by 8 bases and J by 4 bases, with 14 bases between the two germline ends. This CDR3 comprises 13 residues. DNA of the CDR3: TGCGCCAGCCTGAGACAGGAACGCTATGGCTACACCTTC. It yields the protein CASLRQERYGYTF.

This clonotype was detected once. This sequence joins TRBV5-1 and TRBJ2-1; 12 bases agree with TRBD2. The CDR3 covers 17 residues. Germline lookup yields CDR1 SGHRS and CDR2 YFSETQ. J gave up 4 bases and V 2 bases, and 7 bases lay outside the gene matches. The CDR3 region is CASSFPLAGGLYNEQFF. For the CDR3, the DNA is TGCGCCAGCAGCTTCCCTCTAGCGGGAGGGCTGTACAATGAGCAGTTCTTC.

The chain is built from TRBV3-1 and TRBJ2-3; D may be TRBD1 (6 bases). The CDR3 has 15 amino acids. V lost 5 bases to trimming and J lost 0 bases, with 12 bases between them. CDR1 LGHDT and CDR2 YNNKEL come from the germline V gene (reference sequence). CDR3 in amino acids: CASSEGGTSTDTQYF. CDR3 bases: TGTGCCAGCAGCGAAGGGGGTACCAGCACAGATACGCAGTATTTT.

CDR3 loop: CSVESPLDRQIVNTEAFF. The DNA for the CDR3 is TGCAGCGTTGAGTCCCCACTAGACAGGCAAATTGTGAACACTGAAGCTTTCTTT. The chain recombines TRBV29-1 with TRBJ1-1; D possibly corresponds to TRBD1 (6 bases). The CDR3 consists of 18 residues. Germline V gene lookup returns CDR1 SQVTM and CDR2 ANQGSEA. V lost 3 bases and J 0 bases, leaving 23 bases between the germline ends.

The table lists this clonotype with a count of one. The rearrangement links TRBV7-8 to TRBJ2-6, with 12 bases fitting TRBD1. The CDR3 has 17 amino acids. V lost 4 bases, J lost 5 bases, and 6 bases stayed unmatched. CDR1 and CDR2 (germline): SGHVS, FQNEAQ. This chain's CDR3 is CASSSPGQGARANVLTF. CDR3 sequence (DNA): TGTGCCAGCAGCTCCCCGGGACAGGGGGCTCGGGCCAACGTCCTGACTTTC.

The rearrangement joins TRBV5-1 to TRBJ2-2, with D possibly TRBD2 on 5 matching bases. V was clipped by 0 bases and J by 4 bases, with 13 bases between them. Germline assignment: CDR1 SGHRS and CDR2 YFSETQ. CDR3 size: 16 residues. CDR3 region: CASSLVDSSPTGELFF. The DNA for the CDR3 is TGCGCCAGCAGCTTGGTCGATTCTAGCCCCACCGGGGAGCTGTTTTTT.

The CDR3: CASSFRPGGGAGTQYF. The CDR3, as DNA: TGTGCCAGCAGCTTTCGACCCGGAGGGGGCGCGGGGACCCAGTACTTC. The rearrangement joins TRBV13 to TRBJ2-5; tentatively, D is TRBD1 (7 bases). Germline V gene sequence: CDR1 PRHDT, CDR2 FYEKMQ (reference sequence). V was cut by 3 bases and J by 7 bases, with 21 bases left in between. The length of the CDR3 is 16 residues.

J is TRBJ2-1 and V is TRBV7-9, with D perhaps TRBD2 (6 bases). Trimming stripped 1 base from V and 8 bases from J, with 15 bases between. The CDR3 consists of 15 residues. The germline CDR1 and CDR2 sequences are SEHNR and FQNEAQ (reference sequence). The CDR3 sequence: CASSLGREGADEQFF. Written as DNA, the CDR3 is TGTGCCAGCAGCTTAGGGCGGGAAGGGGCTGATGAGCAGTTCTTC.

The V call is TRBV28, the J call TRBJ2-7; TRBD2 aligns across 8 bases. This CDR3 is 15 amino acids long. The germline gives CDR1 MDHEN, CDR2 SYDVKM. The V gene end was trimmed by 3 bases and the J gene end by 6 bases; junction bases not matched to a gene: 10. The CDR3 DNA sequence: TGTGCCAGCAGTTTTAGGGGCCGGGGGGGCGGCGAGCAGTACGTC. The encoded protein is CASSFRGRGGGEQYV.

This chain uses TRBV9 with TRBJ2-6; TRBD1 matches 10 bases. Trimming removed 3 bases from V and 1 base from J; junction bases left unmatched: 4. The germline gives CDR1 SGDLS, CDR2 YYNGEE. The CDR3 sequence is 17 residues long. The CDR3 DNA is TGTGCCAGCAGCGGCCGGGACAGGGGATCTGGGGCCAACGTCCTGACTTTC. Its translation is CASSGRDRGSGANVLTF.

The chain uses TRBV7-9 and TRBJ2-7; unclear D gene. V gave up 5 bases and J gave up 3 bases, with 14 bases separating them. The germline CDR1 and CDR2 sequences are SEHNR and FQNEAQ (reference sequence). The CDR3 spans 14 residues. The CDR3 DNA reads TGTGCCAGCAGCCCCCGTGCGACGGGCTACGAGCAGTACTTC. Translated: CASSPRATGYEQYF.

This clonotype has only a few counts. V gene TRBV2 combines with J gene TRBJ1-2, with 9 bases aligning to TRBD1. Germline V CDR1 and CDR2: SNHLY, FYNNEI. V lost 8 bases and J lost 2; bases outside the gene matches: 3. CDR3 length: 13 amino acids. The CDR3 nucleotides read TGTGCCAGCCGGGGACAGGGCAACTATGGCTACACCTTC. It specifies CASRGQGNYGYTF.

The chain combines TRBV29-1 with TRBJ2-7, with 10 bases aligning to TRBD2. V was clipped by 3 bases and J by 3 bases; unmatched bases: 8. The CDR3 contains 15 residues. Looked up from germline, CDR1 is SQVTM and CDR2 is ANQGSEA. CDR3 protein: CSVELAGEGFYEQYF. The CDR3 DNA reads TGCAGCGTTGAGCTAGCGGGGGAGGGGTTCTACGAGCAGTACTTC.